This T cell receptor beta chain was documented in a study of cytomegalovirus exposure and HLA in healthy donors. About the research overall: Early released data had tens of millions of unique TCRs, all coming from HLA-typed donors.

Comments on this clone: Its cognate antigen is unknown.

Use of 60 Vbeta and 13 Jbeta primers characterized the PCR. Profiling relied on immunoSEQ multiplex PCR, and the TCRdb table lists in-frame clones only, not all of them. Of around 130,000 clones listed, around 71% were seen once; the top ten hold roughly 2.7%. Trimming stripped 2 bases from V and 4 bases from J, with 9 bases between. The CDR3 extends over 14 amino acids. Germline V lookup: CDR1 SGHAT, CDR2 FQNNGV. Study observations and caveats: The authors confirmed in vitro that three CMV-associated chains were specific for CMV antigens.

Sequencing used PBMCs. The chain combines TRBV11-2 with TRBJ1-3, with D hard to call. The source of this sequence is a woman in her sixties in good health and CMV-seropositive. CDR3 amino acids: CASSLNPQGNTIYF. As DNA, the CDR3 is TGTGCCAGCAGCTTAAACCCACAGGGAAACACCATATATTTT.